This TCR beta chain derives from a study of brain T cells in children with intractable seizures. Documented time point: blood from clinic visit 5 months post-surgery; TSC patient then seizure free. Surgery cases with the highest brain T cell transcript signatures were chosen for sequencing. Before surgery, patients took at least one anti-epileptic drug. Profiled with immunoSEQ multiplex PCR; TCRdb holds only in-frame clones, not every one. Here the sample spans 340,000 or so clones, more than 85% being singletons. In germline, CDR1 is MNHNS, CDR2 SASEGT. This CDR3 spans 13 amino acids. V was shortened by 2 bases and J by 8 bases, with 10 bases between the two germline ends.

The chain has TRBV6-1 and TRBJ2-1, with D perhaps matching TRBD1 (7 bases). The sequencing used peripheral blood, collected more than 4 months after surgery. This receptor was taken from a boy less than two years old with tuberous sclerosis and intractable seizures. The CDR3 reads CASSEQGGYEQFF. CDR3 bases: TGTGCCAGCAGTGAACAGGGGGGCTATGAGCAGTTCTTC.